The rows below give T cell receptor beta chains drawn from one sample of a study of PD-1 blockade in mismatch repair-deficient tumors. Libraries were prepared by immunoSEQ multiplex PCR; TCRdb keeps only in-frame clonotypes and omits some of them. The repertoire includes more than 95,000 clones, 86% of them detected once, and about 14% sits in the top ten. The material sequenced was peripheral blood, taken 44 weeks after starting pembrolizumab. These receptors all stem from an adult with mismatch repair-deficient cancer. Each CDR3 is given with its conserved first and last residue. D genes are given only for firm matches. Only part of the rows carry a size: once, few, many, or a class if the clone is expanded.

DNA,CDR3,V,J,D,size
TGTGCCAGCAGCTTCTCCACAGGGTTATACGAGCAGTACTTC,CASSFSTGLYEQYF,TRBV7-9,TRBJ2-7,-,-
TGCGCCAGCAGCCAAGAACCCCCCGGGACGGGCACGCGTGAGCAGTTCTTC,CASSQEPPGTGTREQFF,TRBV4-3,TRBJ2-1,-,-
TGTGCCAGCAGCTGGGCAGGGATCAACCGGAACACTGAAGCTTTCTTT,CASSWAGINRNTEAFF,TRBV11-1,TRBJ1-1,-,-
TGTGCCAGTAGTTGGGGACAGGGTAGTGAAAAACTGTTTTTT,CASSWGQGSEKLFF,TRBV19,TRBJ1-4,TRBD1,-
TGTGCCATCAGCCCAATGAACACTGAAGCTTTCTTT,CAISPMNTEAFF,TRBV10-3,TRBJ1-1,-,-
TGTGCCAGCAGTTGGACAGGGGGCCCTGGAAACACCATATATTTT,CASSWTGGPGNTIYF,TRBV28,TRBJ1-3,TRBD1,-
TGTGCCTGGAGTGGGGGTTACGGGAACACTGAAGCTTTCTTT,CAWSGGYGNTEAFF,TRBV30,TRBJ1-1,-,-
TGTGCCTGGAGTGTAGGGAGGGGGAGGGTTGAAAAACTGTTTTTT,CAWSVGRGRVEKLFF,TRBV30,TRBJ1-4,-,-
TGTGCCAGCAGTGACGCCCGGGAACAGGGGGGAAAACTGTTTTTT,CASSDAREQGGKLFF,TRBV2,TRBJ1-4,TRBD1,-
TGTGCCAGCAGGGCGGACAGTGGGAACACTGAAGCTTTCTTT,CASRADSGNTEAFF,TRBV2,TRBJ1-1,-,-
TGTGCCAGCAGTTCTGGCGACTACGAGCAGTACTTC,CASSSGDYEQYF,TRBV28,TRBJ2-7,-,few
TGCGCCAGCAGCCAAGGACAGGGAGGAAAAGATACGCAGTATTTT,CASSQGQGGKDTQYF,TRBV5-1,TRBJ2-3,TRBD1,-
TGTGCCAGCAGTGAGGCAGGGGACGCTGAAGCTTTCTTT,CASSEAGDAEAFF,TRBV25-1,TRBJ1-1,-,-
TGTGCCAGCAGCTACAGGGCAGCCTATGGCTACACCTTC,CASSYRAAYGYTF,TRBV5-8,TRBJ1-2,-,-
TGTGCCAGCGGGACAGGGGGCTTCAACGAGCAGTACTTC,CASGTGGFNEQYF,TRBV7-8,TRBJ2-7,TRBD1,-
TGTGCCAGCAGTTACGGGCAGGGAGGAAATGAGCAGTTCTTC,CASSYGQGGNEQFF,TRBV6-6,TRBJ2-1,-,few
TGCGCCAGCAGCCAAGATTCGACTAGCGGGAGCAGTGCAGATACGCAGTATTTT,CASSQDSTSGSSADTQYF,TRBV4-3,TRBJ2-3,TRBD2,-
TGTGCCTGGAGTGTACGGCGTGCCCCAGATACGCAGTATTTT,CAWSVRRAPDTQYF,TRBV30,TRBJ2-3,-,-
TGCGCCAGCAGCCCAGCGAGCTCCTACAATGAGCAGTTCTTC,CASSPASSYNEQFF,TRBV4-3,TRBJ2-1,-,few
TGCGCCAGCAGCGACAGCCTTTATGGCTACACCTTC,CASSDSLYGYTF,TRBV10-2,TRBJ1-2,-,-
TGTGCCAGCAGCTACCCGCTGGGCGGACCCACAGATACGCAGTATTTT,CASSYPLGGPTDTQYF,TRBV7-9,TRBJ2-3,-,once
TGTGCCAGCAGTGCGCCCTCAGGGGGGATGAATGAAAAACTGTTTTTT,CASSAPSGGMNEKLFF,TRBV2,TRBJ1-4,TRBD1,-
TGTGCCAGCAGTTTAGACCCGAGGTCAGGGCAGTACTTC,CASSLDPRSGQYF,TRBV28,TRBJ2-7,-,-
TGCGCCAGCAGTTACACCCGGGCCAACAATGAGCAGTTCTTC,CASSYTRANNEQFF,TRBV5-1,TRBJ2-1,-,-
TGCGCCAGCAGCCAAGCGCCTACCGGGTCCTCTGGAAACACCATATATTTT,CASSQAPTGSSGNTIYF,TRBV4-1,TRBJ1-3,-,once
TGTGCCAGTAGTATAGGGGGACTCGATACGCAGTATTTT,CASSIGGLDTQYF,TRBV19,TRBJ2-3,-,-
TGCGCCAGCAGCTTGGTTTTTAGACAGGTGGGGGTCGATGGCTACACCTTC,CASSLVFRQVGVDGYTF,TRBV5-1,TRBJ1-2,-,-
TGTGCCAGCTCACCAATAGGCAGGGGTGGTGAGCAGTACTTC,CASSPIGRGGEQYF,TRBV18,TRBJ2-7,-,-
TGTGCCAGCTCACCACCGAACAGTGACGAGCAGTACTTC,CASSPPNSDEQYF,TRBV18,TRBJ2-7,-,-
TGCGCCAGCAGCTTGTTTCCGGGACAGGGCTACGAGCAGTACTTC,CASSLFPGQGYEQYF,TRBV5-1,TRBJ2-7,TRBD1,-
TGTGCCAGCAGTGCAGTGGAGGGGGCGTTCATCTCCGACTATGGCTACACCTTC,CASSAVEGAFISDYGYTF,TRBV2,TRBJ1-2,TRBD1,-
TGTGCCAGCAGTCTCACCCGTTACAATGAGCAGTTCTTC,CASSLTRYNEQFF,TRBV28,TRBJ2-1,-,-
TGTGCCAGCAGCCAAGCGCTGGCGAACACCGGGGAGCTGTTTTTT,CASSQALANTGELFF,TRBV4-2,TRBJ2-2,-,-
TGTGCCAGTAGTATCTCTATAGTCAATGAGCAGTTCTTC,CASSISIVNEQFF,TRBV19,TRBJ2-1,-,-
TGTGCCAGCATTAGCCGGGACAGGGCCCCCGTGGGCTACACCTTC,CASISRDRAPVGYTF,TRBV6-6,TRBJ1-2,TRBD1,few
TGTGCCAGCAGCGTCGGGACTAGCGGGAGGGCGGGAGAGACCCAGTACTTC,CASSVGTSGRAGETQYF,TRBV9,TRBJ2-5,TRBD2,-
TGTGCCAGCTCACCCGGCGGCGGGGGCGGGGCCTACGAGCAGTACTTC,CASSPGGGGGAYEQYF,TRBV18,TRBJ2-7,-,-
TGCAGCGTTGTGAGGGGGCTGCATGCAGATACGCAGTATTTT,CSVVRGLHADTQYF,TRBV29-1,TRBJ2-3,TRBD1,-
TGCGCCAGCAGCCAAGATCGCGGGTACGAGCAGTACTTC,CASSQDRGYEQYF,TRBV4-3,TRBJ2-7,-,-
TGTGCCAGCAGCCCAGGGGGACAGGGTAGCTCCTACGAGCAGTACTTC,CASSPGGQGSSYEQYF,TRBV28,TRBJ2-7,TRBD1,-
TGTGCCAGCTTCATGAACACTGAAGCTTTCTTT,CASFMNTEAFF,TRBV28,TRBJ1-1,-,-
TGTGCCAGCAGTGACGGGGATAGCAATCAGCCCCAGCATTTT,CASSDGDSNQPQHF,TRBV2,TRBJ1-5,-,-
TGTGCCAGCAGCCCCGGGACTAGTGAGCAGTACTTC,CASSPGTSEQYF,TRBV5-4,TRBJ2-7,TRBD2,-
TGTGCCAGCAGCGTTAAGGTGGGGACCGGGGAGCTGTTTTTT,CASSVKVGTGELFF,TRBV9,TRBJ2-2,-,-
TGTGCCTGGGGCTTGAGCACCGGGGAGCTGTTTTTT,CAWGLSTGELFF,TRBV30,TRBJ2-2,-,-
TGTGCCAGCAGAGGATGGGTCCACACAGATACGCAGTATTTT,CASRGWVHTDTQYF,TRBV2,TRBJ2-3,-,-
TGTGCCAGCGGGGCGATAGGGAGGACTGAAGCTTTCTTT,CASGAIGRTEAFF,TRBV6-5,TRBJ1-1,-,-
TGTGCCAGCAGCTCTCGTAGCGGTTCACCCTACGAGCAGTACTTC,CASSSRSGSPYEQYF,TRBV7-2,TRBJ2-7,-,-
TGTGCCAGTAGTGAAGCTCAGGGAGGGAAGGCGGATACGCAGTATTTT,CASSEAQGGKADTQYF,TRBV19,TRBJ2-3,TRBD2,few
TGCGCCAGCAGCTTGGAGTCAGGGAGAGGAAACACCATATATTTT,CASSLESGRGNTIYF,TRBV5-1,TRBJ1-3,-,-
TGCGCCAGCAGCCCCGTACGGAGAAGCTCCTACAATGAGCAGTTCTTC,CASSPVRRSSYNEQFF,TRBV5-1,TRBJ2-1,-,-
TGTGCCAGCAGCGTAGCGGGAGTGGTAACTAATGAGCAGTTCTTC,CASSVAGVVTNEQFF,TRBV9,TRBJ2-1,-,-
TGCGCCAGCAGCCAAGCACTTGCTAGTGACACCGGGGAGCTGTTTTTT,CASSQALASDTGELFF,TRBV4-1,TRBJ2-2,-,-
TGTGCCAGAAGCACTAGTGACAGGGACCACTACAATGAGCAGTTCTTC,CARSTSDRDHYNEQFF,TRBV5-3,TRBJ2-1,TRBD1,-
TGTGCCAGCAGTCTGACTCCCAGGGTTATCTACGAGCAGTACTTC,CASSLTPRVIYEQYF,TRBV27,TRBJ2-7,-,-